Each of the 5 T cell receptor beta chains below was sequenced from the same sample in a study of T cell repertoires in cytomegalovirus infection (dated by TCRdb to the late 2010s). The data were produced on an Illumina HiSeq 1500. TCRdb trimmed public reads at Q25 via fastp, called clones via MiXCR and kept in-frame beta chains. Rows merge per CDR3 protein into single entries with the most common DNA and genes. Counted in this sample were roughly 500,000 distinct CDR3 sequences; about 11% of them appeared once. The ten top clones hold around 9.6% of the sample. Sequencing input: PBMCs. The receptor source for this set is a human donor in good health (CMV status not recorded). Some clones in this sample may be carry-over from other donors' samples.

This clonotype has at least ten counts. The J gene is TRBJ2-5, the V gene TRBV18; no definite D call. The CDR3 contains 15 residues. Trimming left V 3 bases short and J 2 bases short, with 13 bases between. Germline lookup yields CDR1 KGHSH and CDR2 LQKENI. CDR3 in amino acids: CASSPPAEAQETQYF. DNA for the CDR3: TGTGCCAGCTCACCCCCGGCAGAGGCACAAGAGACCCAGTACTTC.

Many counts were recorded for this clonotype. This chain links TRBV27 with TRBJ2-7; a weak D match, TRBD1 (7 bases). Deletions cut 2 bases from V and 2 bases from J, with 19 bases between. CDR1 is MNHEY and CDR2 is SMNVEV in the germline V gene (reference sequence). This CDR3 is 17 amino acids long. Written as DNA, the CDR3 is TGTGCCAGCAGTTTAATTTTTAGCGGCACAGGGGCCTACGAGCAGTACTTC. This translates into CASSLIFSGTGAYEQYF.

This clonotype was seen more than once but under ten times. J is TRBJ2-7 and V is TRBV5-1; 12 bases line up with TRBD1. The V gene end was trimmed by 4 bases and the J gene end by 2 bases; junction bases not matched to a gene: 7. This CDR3 region has 16 residues. Germline lookup yields CDR1 SGHRS and CDR2 YFSETQ. The CDR3 spells CASSASGTGGTYEQYF. The CDR3 nucleotides read TGCGCCAGCAGCGCTTCCGGGACAGGGGGCACCTACGAGCAGTACTTC.

Ten or more counts support this clonotype. J is TRBJ1-1 and V is TRBV7-9, with D possibly matching TRBD1 (6 bases). Germline lookup yields CDR1 SEHNR and CDR2 FQNEAQ (reference sequence). Trimming pared 0 bases from V and 12 bases from J, leaving 11 bases between. This CDR3 spans 12 amino acids. Here the CDR3 DNA reads TGTGCCAGCAGCTTAGCGGGGGGGCGAACTTTCTTT. Its translation is CASSLAGGRTFF.

The chain has TRBV18 and TRBJ1-2; possible D gene TRBD1, 6 bases. V was shortened by 4 bases and J by 4 bases, with 19 bases between the two germline ends. The CDR3 is 16 amino acids. The germline gives CDR1 KGHSH, CDR2 LQKENI. The chain's CDR3 is CASSRSGDGGGYGYTF. CDR3 DNA: TGTGCCAGCTCACGCTCCGGGGACGGAGGGGGCTATGGCTACACCTTC.